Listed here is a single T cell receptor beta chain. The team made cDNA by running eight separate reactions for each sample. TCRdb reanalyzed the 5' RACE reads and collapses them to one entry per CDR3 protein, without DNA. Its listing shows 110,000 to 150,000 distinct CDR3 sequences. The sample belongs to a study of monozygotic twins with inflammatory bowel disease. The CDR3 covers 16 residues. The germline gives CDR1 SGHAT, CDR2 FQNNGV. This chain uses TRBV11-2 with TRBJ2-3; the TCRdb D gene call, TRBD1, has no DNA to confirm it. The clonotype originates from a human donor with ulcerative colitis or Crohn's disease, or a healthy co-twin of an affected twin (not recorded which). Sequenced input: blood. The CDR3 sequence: CASSPGVQGLTDTQYF. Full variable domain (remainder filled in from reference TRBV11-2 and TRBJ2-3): EAGVAQSPRYKIIEKRQSVAFWCNPISGHATLYWYQQILGQGPKLLIQFQNNGVVDDSQLPKDRFSAERLKGVDSTLKIQPAKLEDSAVYLCASSPGVQGLTDTQYFGPGTRLTVL.